The clone carrying this T cell receptor beta chain was seen a handful of times. Antigen specificity is unknown. A distinct unique molecular identifier was carried by each TCR cDNA molecule. TCRdb ran MiXCR on the 5' RACE reads and lists one entry per CDR3 protein. Of about 47,000 distinct CDR3 sequences in the sample, roughly 7.4% are singletons; the top ten hold 35%. The data were taken from a study of spatial heterogeneity in lung cancer. About the research overall: Where available, sequencing covered follow-up PBMC samples, taken at a median of approximately 2 years after resection.

Whole-study findings and limits: Circulating ubiquitous expanded tumor TCRs were observed more frequently at resection than at follow-up.

V was clipped by 3 bases and J by 5 bases; unmatched bases: 7. The germline V gene has CDR1 SQVTM and CDR2 ANQGSEA. This CDR3 region has 16 residues. The sample's time point: blood at routine non-recurrence follow-up after resection. Material for sequencing was whole RNA from tumor, nontumor lung or frozen PBMC, left unsorted. The rearrangement joins TRBV29-1 to TRBJ2-7; 16 bases fit TRBD2. The sequence came from a female donor with early-stage non-small cell lung cancer. The sample here was PBMCs, taken at follow-up. CDR3 residues: CSVEGLAGGRKDEQYF. The CDR3 bases are TGCAGCGTTGAGGGACTAGCGGGGGGGCGAAAGGACGAGCAGTACTTC.